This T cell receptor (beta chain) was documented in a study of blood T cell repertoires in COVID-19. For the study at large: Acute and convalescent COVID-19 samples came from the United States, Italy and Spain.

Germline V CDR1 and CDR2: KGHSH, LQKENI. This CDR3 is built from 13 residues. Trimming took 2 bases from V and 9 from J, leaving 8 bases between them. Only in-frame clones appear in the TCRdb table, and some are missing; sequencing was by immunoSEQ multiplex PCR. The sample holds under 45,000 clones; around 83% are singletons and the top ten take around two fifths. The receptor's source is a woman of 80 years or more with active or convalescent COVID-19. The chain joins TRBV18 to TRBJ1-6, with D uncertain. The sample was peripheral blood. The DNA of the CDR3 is TGTGCCAGCTCACCAGCGGGAGGTTCACCCCTCCACTTT. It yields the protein CASSPAGGSPLHF.